The T cell receptor (beta chain) under discussion was sequenced for a study of T-cell reconstitution after alpha-beta-depleted transplantation in children. This clonotype was recorded many times. Its antigen is not identified. CDR1 LNHDA and CDR2 SQIVND come from the germline V gene (reference sequence). This CDR3 spans 19 amino acids. Deletions cut 7 bases from V and 1 base from J, with 26 bases between. Unique molecular identifiers were incorporated when the TCRbeta library was constructed. TCRdb re-called the PCR reads through MiXCR, storing one row per CDR3 protein. The sample has 65,000 to 70,000 distinct CDR3 sequences, roughly 4.9% seen once; the top ten hold around 18%. Study-wide points: By one year post-transplant, T-cell counts and diversity largely arose from T cells that were newly produced. About two months after transplant, alpha-beta T cells reportedly came from several hundred expanded graft clones.

The chain joins TRBV19 to TRBJ2-1, with a weak D call TRBD2 (5 bases). The sample was PBMCs, mostly from graft donor cells, taken 180 days after TCRalphabeta/CD19-depleted stem cell transplant. The receptor was isolated from a boy in the first two years of life who had a stem cell transplant for acute myeloid leukemia, so the T cells may come from the graft donor. The CDR3 protein is CASTPNSPLLVHSYNEQFF. Written as DNA, the CDR3 is TGTGCCAGTACTCCCAATTCACCCCTACTAGTCCATTCCTACAATGAGCAGTTCTTC.